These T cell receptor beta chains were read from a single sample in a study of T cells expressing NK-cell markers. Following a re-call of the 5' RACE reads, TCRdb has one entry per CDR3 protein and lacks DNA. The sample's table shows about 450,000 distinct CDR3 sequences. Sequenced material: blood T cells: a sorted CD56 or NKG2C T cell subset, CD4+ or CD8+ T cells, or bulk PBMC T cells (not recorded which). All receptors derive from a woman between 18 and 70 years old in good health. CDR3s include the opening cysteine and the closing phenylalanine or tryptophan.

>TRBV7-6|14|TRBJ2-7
CASSLSGTAIEQYF
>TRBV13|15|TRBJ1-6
CASSPLGVINSPLHF
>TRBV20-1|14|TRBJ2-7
CSAADSPNSYEQYF
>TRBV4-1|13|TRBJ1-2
CASSHPWPDGYTF
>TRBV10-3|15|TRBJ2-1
CAIRDRGQAISEQFF
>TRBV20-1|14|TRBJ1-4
CSANTRVMDEKLFF
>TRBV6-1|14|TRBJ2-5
CASSRGPREETQYF
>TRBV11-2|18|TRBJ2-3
CASSNPGTCGTLTDTQYF
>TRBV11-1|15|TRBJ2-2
CASSFGTVNTGELFF
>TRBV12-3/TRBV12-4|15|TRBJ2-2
CASSFRARGTGELFF
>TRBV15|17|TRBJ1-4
CATSRGTVTTLREKLFF
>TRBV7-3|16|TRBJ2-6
CASSLPGAAGANVLTF
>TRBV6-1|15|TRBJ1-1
CASSPAAGRPLEAFF
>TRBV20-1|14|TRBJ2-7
CSAITGTGGNEQYF
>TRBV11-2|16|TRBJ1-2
CASSLNVGTGLYGYTF
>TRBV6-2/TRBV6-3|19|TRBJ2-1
CASSYYGVIAGGKDNEQFF